The source of this T cell receptor beta chain is a study of shared clonotypes between healthy human individuals. Broader study findings: Non-shared clonotypes displayed generation probabilities falling below those of clonotypes present in all four donors.

Worth noting for this clone: Antigen unknown.

Germline V lookup: CDR1 SEHNR, CDR2 FQNEAQ (reference sequence). J gave up 10 bases and V 5 bases, and 7 bases lay outside the gene matches. CDR3 length: 13 amino acids. Data came from immunoSEQ multiplex PCR; TCRdb stores just in-frame clones and leaves some out. The table shows 2 million to 2.5 million clones, with more than 85% occurring only once. The chain uses TRBV7-9 and TRBJ1-3, with 8 bases aligning to TRBD1. Sample: naive CD4+ T cells from PBMCs. Subset reported: CD45RA+ positively selected. The receptor comes from a man between 18 and 35 years old in good health. Some clones in this sample may be carry-over from other donors' samples. CDR3 coding DNA: TGTGCCAGCAGCCCACACGGACAGGGAACCATATATTTT. Translation: CASSPHGQGTIYF.